The sequence of this T cell receptor (beta chain) was determined in a study of response to subunit inactivated influenza vaccine. TCRdb ran MiXCR on the RT-PCR reads and lists one entry per CDR3 protein. This sample yields roughly 460,000 distinct CDR3 sequences, of which about 10% are seen a single time; less than 15% belongs to the top ten. Findings and caveats of the study: The authors suggested that few new T cells are recruited per seasonal influenza vaccination.

Looked up from germline, CDR1 is MNHNS and CDR2 is SASEGT. This CDR3 spans 15 amino acids. Deletions cut 6 bases from V and 1 base from J, with 16 bases between. This clonotype was seen ten or more times. Its antigen is not known. The receptor was derived from a man aged 50 to 59 who received an inactivated influenza vaccine. The chain links TRBV6-1 to TRBJ2-7, with D tentatively TRBD1 (5 bases). The sequencing here drew on PBMCs from blood, taken about 40 days after vaccination. Here the CDR3 DNA reads TGTGCCAGCAGCTTTGACAGAGACCCATCCTACGAGCAGTACTTC. Amino acids: CASSFDRDPSYEQYF.